This T cell receptor beta chain was sequenced in a study of cytomegalovirus exposure and HLA in healthy donors. There are 14 residues in the CDR3. V gave up 5 bases and J gave up 6 bases; unmatched junction bases: 8. The germline gives CDR1 SGHTA, CDR2 FQGNSA. It was with 60 Vbeta and 13 Jbeta primers that the PCR ran. Only in-frame clones appear in the TCRdb table, and some are missing; sequencing was by immunoSEQ multiplex PCR. The sample carries 150,000 to 200,000 clones, less than 85% recorded once. This receptor was taken from a man aged 35 to 55 in good health and CMV-seronegative. Source material: PBMCs. V is TRBV7-2 and J is TRBJ1-1; 8 bases are a match to TRBD1. The CDR3 here is CASSPPGQGPEAFF. The CDR3, as DNA: TGTGCCAGCAGCCCCCCTGGACAGGGCCCTGAAGCTTTCTTT.